The rows below give T cell receptor beta chains drawn from one sample of a study of blood T cell repertoires in COVID-19. The method was immunoSEQ multiplex PCR; TCRdb's version includes in-frame clones alone and lacks a portion of them. The sample consists of about 57,000 clones, about 82% of them appearing once. Sequencing was performed on PBMCs or T cells enriched from blood (not recorded which). These receptors originate from a woman in her forties with acute COVID-19. CDR3s include the opening cysteine and the closing phenylalanine or tryptophan. The order of the fields is V gene, J gene, clone size, D gene, CDR3 protein, CDR3 DNA. The D gene is left open where the match is weak. For some rows the clone size is stated as once, few or many, or as a class when expanded; others skip it.

>TRBV28|TRBJ1-2|.|.
CATRQDPSMGYTF
TGTGCCACCCGACAGGATCCCTCTATGGGCTACACCTTC
>TRBV10-3|TRBJ1-2|few|TRBD1
CATGQGGYTF
TGTGCCACTGGACAGGGTGGCTACACCTTC
>TRBV27|TRBJ2-3|.|TRBD2
CASSLSPSGISTDTQYF
TGTGCCAGCAGTTTAAGTCCTAGCGGGATTAGCACAGATACGCAGTATTTT
>TRBV5-1|TRBJ1-3|.|.
CASSLAMTEYSGNTIYF
TGCGCCAGCAGCTTGGCAATGACAGAATACTCTGGAAACACCATATATTTT
>TRBV19|TRBJ2-7|.|TRBD2
CASSTIAGSYHEQYF
TGTGCCAGTAGTACCATAGCGGGAAGCTACCACGAGCAGTACTTC
>TRBV18|TRBJ2-7|.|TRBD2
CASSREAGASSYEQYF
TGTGCCAGCTCACGGGAAGCGGGAGCGAGCTCCTACGAGCAGTACTTC
>TRBV5-6|TRBJ1-2|.|TRBD1
CASSLGAGTGLEGYTF
TGTGCCAGCAGCTTGGGAGCCGGGACAGGATTGGAAGGCTACACCTTC
>TRBV2|TRBJ2-3|.|TRBD1
CASSPTRTGSGTDTQYF
TGTGCCAGCAGCCCAACCCGGACAGGGTCTGGCACAGATACGCAGTATTTT
>TRBV28|TRBJ2-5|once|TRBD2
CASSLGGLGETQYF
TGTGCCAGCAGTTTGGGGGGGTTGGGGGAGACCCAGTACTTC
>TRBV13|TRBJ1-2|.|TRBD1
CASSSRGHYGYTF
TGTGCCAGCAGCTCCAGGGGGCATTATGGCTACACCTTC
>TRBV6-5|TRBJ1-4|.|.
CASSYRRQEREKLFF
TGTGCCAGCAGTTACCGCCGACAGGAAAGGGAAAAACTGTTTTTT
>TRBV5-3|TRBJ1-6|.|.
CARSFGRDRCFYNSPLHF
TGTGCCAGAAGCTTTGGCAGGGATAGGTGTTTTTATAATTCACCCCTCCACTTT
>TRBV19|TRBJ2-1|.|TRBD2
CASSLVSGGRLYNEQFF
TGTGCCAGTAGCTTGGTCTCGGGCGGGAGGCTCTACAATGAGCAGTTCTTC
>TRBV3-1/TRBV3-2|TRBJ1-6|.|.
CASSQDHAGLSPLHF
TGTGCCAGCAGCCAAGATCACGCAGGGCTTTCACCCCTCCACTTT
>TRBV7-9|TRBJ1-1|few|TRBD1
CASSLTRNRGTEAFF
TGTGCCAGCAGCTTAACCAGGAACAGGGGCACTGAAGCTTTCTTT
>TRBV7-9|TRBJ2-1|.|TRBD1
CASSSNRGLNEQFF
TGTGCCAGCAGCTCCAACAGGGGCCTCAATGAGCAGTTCTTC
>TRBV5-1|TRBJ2-1|.|.
CASSLDFRDYNEQFF
TGCGCCAGCAGCTTGGACTTCCGGGACTACAATGAGCAGTTCTTC
>TRBV5-1|TRBJ2-2|.|.
CASSLILGGSTGELFF
TGCGCCAGCAGCTTGATCCTCGGGGGAAGTACCGGGGAGCTGTTTTTT
>TRBV7-9|TRBJ2-5|.|TRBD2
CASIRGASGIRQETQYF
TGTGCCAGCATCCGTGGGGCTAGCGGGATTCGGCAAGAGACCCAGTACTTC
>TRBV5-1|TRBJ1-2|.|.
CASSLASGENYGYTF
TGCGCCAGCAGCTTGGCGTCAGGGGAGAACTATGGCTACACCTTC
>TRBV2|TRBJ1-5|few|TRBD1
CASSPDRVGSNQPQHF
TGTGCCAGCAGCCCCGACAGGGTTGGGAGCAATCAGCCCCAGCATTTT
>TRBV19|TRBJ1-2|.|.
CASSIQAANYGYTF
TGTGCCAGTAGTATACAGGCAGCTAACTATGGCTACACCTTC
>TRBV16|TRBJ1-2|.|.
CASSQGASDYYGYTF
TGTGCCAGCAGCCAAGGGGCGTCTGACTACTATGGCTACACCTTC
>TRBV3-1/TRBV3-2|TRBJ1-1|.|.
CASSTGQGIYTEAFF
TGTGCCAGCAGCACAGGGCAGGGTATTTACACTGAAGCTTTCTTT
>TRBV24-1|TRBJ2-1|.|TRBD2
CATSDPGTSGRNEQFF
TGTGCCACCAGTGACCCCGGGACTAGCGGGAGGAATGAGCAGTTCTTC
>TRBV4-1|TRBJ1-5|.|.
CASSQVPGDTNQPQHF
TGCGCCAGCAGCCAAGTTCCGGGGGATACCAATCAGCCCCAGCATTTT
>TRBV18|TRBJ1-6|.|TRBD1
CASSRQGSPLHF
TGTGCCAGCTCAAGACAGGGTTCACCCCTCCACTTT
>TRBV7-9|TRBJ1-4|.|.
CASSLGGTQGEKLFF
TGTGCCAGCAGCTTAGGGGGGACACAGGGAGAAAAACTGTTTTTT
>TRBV6-5|TRBJ2-5|.|.
CASSLVEGFGETQYF
TGTGCCAGCAGTTTAGTGGAGGGATTTGGGGAGACCCAGTACTTC
>TRBV29-1|TRBJ1-5|.|.
CSVGGGNQPQHF
TGCAGCGTTGGCGGGGGCAATCAGCCCCAGCATTTT
>TRBV25-1|TRBJ2-5|.|TRBD2
CASSEFIAGGKETQYF
TGTGCCAGCAGTGAATTTATAGCGGGGGGGAAAGAGACCCAGTACTTC
>TRBV14|TRBJ1-4|.|.
CASSPELPGLGEKLFF
TGTGCCAGCAGCCCGGAACTTCCAGGGTTGGGGGAAAAACTGTTTTTT
>TRBV7-9|TRBJ1-4|.|.
CASSPLGGREKLFF
TGTGCCAGCAGCCCTTTGGGGGGGCGTGAAAAACTGTTTTTT
>TRBV9|TRBJ1-1|.|.
CASNDRSGRTEAFF
TGTGCCAGCAACGACAGGTCGGGACGCACTGAAGCTTTCTTT
>TRBV4-2|TRBJ2-1|.|.
CASSQDPGVWHNEQFF
TGTGCCAGCAGCCAAGACCCCGGGGTCTGGCACAATGAGCAGTTCTTC
>TRBV7-4|TRBJ2-1|.|.
CASSFSPSYNEQFF
TGTGCCAGCAGCTTCAGTCCATCCTACAATGAGCAGTTCTTC
>TRBV6-5|TRBJ2-2|.|.
CASSSTFPGELFF
TGTGCCAGCAGCTCTACTTTCCCCGGGGAGCTGTTTTTT
>TRBV27|TRBJ2-6|few|TRBD2
CASRRGLAGVPGANVLTF
TGTGCCAGCAGAAGGGGTCTAGCGGGCGTCCCTGGGGCCAACGTCCTGACTTTC
>TRBV7-9|TRBJ2-1|.|.
CASDKDRAYNEQFF
TGTGCCAGCGACAAGGACAGAGCCTACAATGAGCAGTTCTTC
>TRBV19|TRBJ2-3|.|.
CASSPQASTDTQYF
TGTGCCAGTAGTCCTCAGGCCAGCACAGATACGCAGTATTTT
>TRBV27|TRBJ1-4|.|TRBD1
CASSRGQGRGEKLFF
TGTGCCAGCAGCCGGGGACAGGGGCGGGGTGAAAAACTGTTTTTT
>TRBV19|TRBJ2-3|.|.
CASSIPGDPLTDTQYF
TGTGCCAGTAGTATCCCTGGAGATCCTCTCACAGATACGCAGTATTTT
>TRBV29-1|TRBJ1-2|.|.
CSAVLRNYGYTF
TGCAGCGCCGTACTCCGGAACTATGGCTACACCTTC
>TRBV7-9|TRBJ2-1|.|TRBD1
CAGRTGVKDEQFF
TGTGCCGGGCGGACAGGGGTGAAGGATGAGCAGTTCTTC
>TRBV19|TRBJ2-4|.|TRBD2
CASSIGDYKNIQYF
TGTGCCAGTAGTATAGGGGACTACAAAAACATTCAGTACTTC
>TRBV28|TRBJ2-4|.|.
CASSTGGALMIQYF
TGTGCCAGCTCGACAGGCGGAGCTCTTATGATTCAGTACTTC
>TRBV5-1|TRBJ2-5|once|.
CASSLERGQETQYF
TGCGCCAGCAGCTTGGAAAGGGGTCAAGAGACCCAGTACTTC
>TRBV9|TRBJ1-3|.|.
CASSVLREVSGNTIYF
TGTGCCAGCAGCGTACTTAGGGAGGTCTCTGGAAACACCATATATTTT
>TRBV7-9|TRBJ1-5|.|.
CASSVINQPQHF
TGTGCCAGCAGCGTCATCAATCAGCCCCAGCATTTT
>TRBV3-1/TRBV3-2|TRBJ1-6|.|TRBD1
CASSQEQGPSYNSPLHF
TGTGCCAGCAGCCAAGAACAGGGGCCCTCCTATAATTCACCCCTCCACTTT
>TRBV15|TRBJ2-5|.|.
CATSRWGGQAQETQYF
TGTGCCACCAGCAGATGGGGGGGACAGGCTCAAGAGACCCAGTACTTC
>TRBV27|TRBJ1-5|few|.
CASSFGRAGQPQHF
TGTGCCAGCAGTTTTGGTAGGGCGGGTCAGCCCCAGCATTTT
>TRBV20-1|TRBJ2-2|.|.
CSALTPGELFF
TGCAGTGCTCTTACACCCGGGGAGCTGTTTTTT
>TRBV9|TRBJ2-7|.|TRBD2
CASSGSGRAHEQYF
TGTGCCAGCAGCGGTAGCGGGAGGGCCCACGAGCAGTACTTC
>TRBV5-1|TRBJ1-4|medium-sized|.
CASSLDLQGNEKLFF
TGCGCCAGCAGCTTGGACTTACAGGGAAATGAAAAACTGTTTTTT
>TRBV7-3|TRBJ2-1|.|.
CASSSQGNEQFF
TGTGCCAGCAGCTCACAGGGTAATGAGCAGTTCTTC
>TRBV5-1|TRBJ1-3|.|.
CASSLGTVGNTIYF
TGCGCCAGCAGCTTAGGGACTGTAGGAAACACCATATATTTT
>TRBV7-8|TRBJ1-3|.|.
CATRRGALGNTIYF
TGTGCCACCAGGCGGGGGGCTCTCGGAAACACCATATATTTT
>TRBV11-2|TRBJ1-5|.|.
CASTNENQPQHF
TGTGCCAGCACCAACGAGAATCAGCCCCAGCATTTT
>TRBV10-1|TRBJ2-3|.|.
CASSESVGVAGDTQYF
TGCGCCAGCAGTGAGTCGGTAGGGGTAGCCGGAGATACGCAGTATTTT